This TCR beta chain was recorded in a study of shared clonotypes between healthy human individuals. Some clones are missing from TCRdb's copy, which holds only in-frame ones; the method was immunoSEQ multiplex PCR. The sample holds 1.5 million to 2.5 million clones, about 95% seen once. V shed 3 bases and J 0 bases; nucleotides not matched to a gene: 12. Per the germline V gene, CDR1 is MGHRA and CDR2 is YSYEKL. The CDR3 runs to 19 residues. Naivety among CD8 cells was defined by CD45RO negativity and positive CCR7 selection, thereby excluding terminally differentiated effector memory CD45RA+ cells. The material sequenced was naive CD8+ T cells sorted from blood. The source is a man between 18 and 29 years old in good health. The chain uses TRBV4-1 and TRBJ2-3; TRBD2 matches at 10 bases. CDR3: CASSHLIGLAETSTDTQYF. In DNA form, the CDR3 reads TGCGCCAGCAGCCACCTGATCGGACTAGCGGAAACTAGCACAGATACGCAGTATTTT.